Listed below are T cell receptor beta chains from one sample, sequenced in a study of CD4 and CD8 cells across lung adenocarcinoma regions. TCRdb re-analysed the PCR reads in MiXCR, keeping a single row per CDR3 protein. The data contain around 25,000 distinct CDR3 sequences, around 50% of them seen just once; the ten biggest clones take up 45% to 60%. The sample was CD8+ T cells from the center of a lung tumor. All receptors come from a male donor with lung adenocarcinoma. The CD4 and CD8 labels of this study may be unreliable. CDR3s leave out the opening cysteine and the closing phenylalanine or tryptophan. The order of the fields is J gene, V gene, CDR3 protein.

TRBJ2-5,TRBV27,ASSLGKTQY
TRBJ2-6,TRBV5-3,ARSFGKAGVNTTFSGANVLT
TRBJ2-5,TRBV10-3,GAGLGGRDGETQY
TRBJ2-1,TRBV24-1,ATSPLNGQVDNEQF
TRBJ2-1,TRBV6-5,ASSTRLQQF
TRBJ2-3,TRBV11-2,AGRGGRGGETQY
NA,TRBV11-2,ASSNRVEQY
TRBJ2-4,TRBV10-1,ASSPGLAGRIAKNTQY
TRBJ2-4,TRBV6-5,ASSYRNLATDMQY
NA,TRBV7-2,ASTLLGTGRTSYEQY
TRBJ1-6,TRBV6-1,ASSVSWSSPLH
TRBJ1-2,TRBV28,ASSLVQGVSGYT
TRBJ1-6,TRBV6-1,ASSTDRNSPLH
NA,TRBV6-1,ASSLGGGYEQY
TRBJ2-5,TRBV10-3,GGGEGGGDQETQY
TRBJ1-2,TRBV6-5,ASSSSGVGRKNNYGYT
TRBJ1-1,TRBV6-1,ASTSQGYTEAF
TRBJ2-3,TRBV6-5,ASSSSGWADTQY
TRBJ2-1,TRBV23-1,ASSQSMGQGNNEQF
TRBJ2-1,TRBV27,ASSLSGGTYNEQF
NA,TRBV5-1,AGKGGSGTETQY
NA,TRBV6-1,ASSEINRGGEQY
TRBJ1-2,TRBV7-2,ASSPGGAGGNYGYT
NA,TRBV27,ASLQPGATDTQY
TRBJ2-3,TRBV4-1,ASSPRGAGITDTQY
TRBJ2-3,TRBV6-5,ASSYSTGGSDTQY
TRBJ2-1,TRBV6-1,ASASVGHEQF
TRBJ2-5,TRBV10-2,ASAELGGADEDTQY
TRBJ2-5,TRBV27,AGRIGGGAQDIQY
TRBJ1-1,TRBV6-1,ASSEKAGGGADTEAF
NA,TRBV12-3/TRBV12-4,ASSLVGGVTEQY
TRBJ1-5,TRBV6-1,ASSADRRYSNQPHH
TRBJ2-5,TRBV6-1,ASSRSGTAKETQY
TRBJ2-3,TRBV6-1,ARREGSGPETQY
TRBJ1-1,TRBV7-3,ASSTDPNTEAF
TRBJ2-1,TRBV9,ASSQTGTSGGLI
TRBJ2-4,TRBV10-2,ASRGRWGKNIQY
TRBJ1-2,TRBV6-5,ASSYSPGTVYGYT
TRBJ2-1,TRBV6-1,ASIVGTSSYNEQF
NA,TRBV4-1,ASSPGTSSELEETQY
TRBJ2-7,TRBV7-6,DLRVSGRATPYEQY
TRBJ2-1,TRBV6-1,ASELAVNEQF
TRBJ2-6,TRBV6-1,ASSEQASWAYVQT
TRBJ2-5,TRBV7-2,ASSLVAGAGDMQY
TRBJ1-2,TRBV6-5,ASSYSDQGYGYT
TRBJ1-5,TRBV6-1,ASIAGTDNRWPQH
TRBJ1-2,TRBV6-5,ASSLGQTYGYT
TRBJ2-2,TRBV27,APQGAYTGELF
NA,TRBV6-1,ARGPGGGVQETQY
TRBJ2-2,TRBV6-1,ASSRQPDGTETQF
TRBJ2-4,TRBV27,ASSILQGDKNTQY
TRBJ2-7,TRBV4-1,ASSQSQGASYEQY
TRBJ2-4,TRBV10-2,RGTWLWAKNIQY
TRBJ1-1,TRBV6-5,ASTPGGAKTEAF
TRBJ2-3,TRBV27,ARGRAARDTQY
TRBJ2-7,TRBV12-3/TRBV12-4,ASNQGSYEQY
TRBJ2-1,TRBV7-2,ASSDSPTFAYNEQF
TRBJ2-3,TRBV7-6,ASREVGGKAFDTQY
TRBJ2-1,TRBV6-1,ASSETWTVGTNKQF